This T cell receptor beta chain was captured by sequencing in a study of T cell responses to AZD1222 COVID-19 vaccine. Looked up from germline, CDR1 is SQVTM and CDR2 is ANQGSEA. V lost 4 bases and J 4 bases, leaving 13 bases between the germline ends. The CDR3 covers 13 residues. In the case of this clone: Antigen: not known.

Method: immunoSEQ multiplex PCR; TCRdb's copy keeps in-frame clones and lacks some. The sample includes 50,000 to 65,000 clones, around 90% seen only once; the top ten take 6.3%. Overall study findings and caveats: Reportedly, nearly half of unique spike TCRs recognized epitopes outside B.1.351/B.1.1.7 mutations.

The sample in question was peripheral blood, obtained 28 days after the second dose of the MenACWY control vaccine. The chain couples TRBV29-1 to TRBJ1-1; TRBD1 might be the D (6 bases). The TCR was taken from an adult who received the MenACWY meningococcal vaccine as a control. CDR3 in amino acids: CSVAGQYGTEAFF. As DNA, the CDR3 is TGCAGCGTTGCCGGACAGTACGGCACTGAAGCTTTCTTT.